The 11 T cell receptor beta chains listed next were all sequenced from one sample in a study of CD8+ T cells in alopecia areata. Specified treatment: oral pan-JAK inhibitor, 5-10 mg twice daily. Extraction of RNA preceded its reverse transcription into cDNA, which served as the sequencing template. The repertoire was sequenced with immunoSEQ multiplex PCR; TCRdb's copy has only in-frame clones and lacks some. In the table there are about 120,000 clones, roughly 50% of which are singletons. The specimen comprised CD8+ T cells sorted from blood, sampled at week 4, from a patient treated with tofacitinib. These TCRs come from a human donor with alopecia areata.

This clone showed up just a few times. The V call is TRBV7-9, the J call TRBJ1-2; weak D call: TRBD1 (5 bases). In germline, CDR1 is SEHNR, CDR2 FQNEAQ (reference sequence). The CDR3 loop spans 18 amino acids. V dropped 5 bases and J dropped 0 bases, with 22 bases sitting between them. Written as DNA, the CDR3 is TGTGCCAGCAGCCCCGCCTCGGGGGTGCGGGGGGCTAACTATGGCTACACCTTC. It codes for CASSPASGVRGANYGYTF.

This clone was recorded once. DNA for the CDR3: TGTGCCAGCAGTTTGACTCCCTTTAGCGGGGCCAACCGAATACGCACAGATACGCAGTATTTT. Translation: CASSLTPFSGANRIRTDTQYF. The V gene is TRBV27, the J gene TRBJ2-3; TRBD2 matches at 8 bases. With 3 bases clipped from V and 1 base from J, the junction kept 21 bases outside the gene matches. The CDR3 spans 21 residues. CDR1 and CDR2 from the germline V gene are MNHEY and SMNVEV (reference sequence).

This chain joins TRBV30 and TRBJ2-7; D ambiguous. The CDR3 is made up of 13 amino acids. The germline CDR1 and CDR2 sequences are GTSNPN and SVGIG (reference sequence). V was clipped by 2 bases and J by 0 bases, with 8 bases between them. This chain's CDR3 is CAWSWGFSYEQYF. CDR3 DNA sequence: TGTGCCTGGAGTTGGGGATTCTCCTACGAGCAGTACTTC.

The chain is built from TRBV29-1 and TRBJ1-1, with 7 bases identical to TRBD1. CDR1 and CDR2 (germline): SQVTM, ANQGSEA. V gave up 0 bases and J gave up 0 bases; unmatched junction bases: 4. This CDR3 is built from 15 residues. The CDR3 protein is CSVEDKDRLNTEAFF. The CDR3 bases are TGCAGCGTTGAAGACAAGGACAGGTTGAACACTGAAGCTTTCTTT.

The V and J genes are TRBV19 and TRBJ1-2; perhaps TRBD1 as D (5 bases). Per germline, CDR1 LNHDA and CDR2 SQIVND (reference sequence). The CDR3 consists of 14 residues. The V end was cut by 2 bases, the J end by 8 bases, with 15 bases between. The CDR3 sequence is CASSIWGPSGGYTF. CDR3 nucleotide sequence: TGTGCCAGTAGTATATGGGGACCATCTGGGGGCTACACCTTC. Full variable domain (missing parts from reference TRBV19 and TRBJ1-2): DGGITQSPKYLFRKEGQNVTLSCEQNLNHDAMYWYRQDPGQGLRLIYYSQIVNDFQKGDIAEGYSVSREKKESFPLTVTSAQKNPTAFYLCASSIWGPSGGYTFGSGTRLTVV.

CDR3: CATNRGQSGSGELFF. The CDR3 bases are TGTGCCACCAACCGAGGACAGTCGGGAAGCGGGGAGCTGTTTTTT. V is TRBV15 and J is TRBJ2-2; tentative D call: TRBD1 (6 bases). Looked up from germline, CDR1 is LNHNV and CDR2 is YYDKDF (reference sequence). The CDR3 is made up of 15 amino acids. V was shortened by 7 bases and J by 7 bases, with 19 bases between the two germline ends.

The CDR3 DNA follows: TGCGCCAGCAGCCAAGGGGGGCCAACAACTGGGGCCAACGTCCTGACTTTC. It yields the protein CASSQGGPTTGANVLTF. This chain joins TRBV4-3 and TRBJ2-6; TRBD1 is a possible D gene (6 bases). V shed 1 base and J shed 2 bases, with 12 bases lying between them. The germline V gene has CDR1 LGHNA and CDR2 YSLEER. The CDR3 has 17 amino acids.

The chain carries TRBV30 and TRBJ2-3, with D tentatively TRBD1 (6 bases). V was pared by 5 bases and J by 4 bases, with 16 bases between. CDR1 and CDR2 (germline): GTSNPN, SVGIG (reference sequence). The CDR3 consists of 14 residues. The CDR3 DNA sequence: TGTGCCTGGTCGGGTGGAGAGGGGGCAGATACGCAGTATTTT. This gives the protein CAWSGGEGADTQYF. The full variable domain, in which reference TRBV30 and TRBJ2-3 provide the parts outside the CDR3, is SQTIHQWPATLVQPVGSPLSLECTVEGTSNPNLYWYRQAAGRGLQLLFYSVGIGQISSEVPQNLSASRPQDRQFILSSKKLLLSDSGFYLCAWSGGEGADTQYFGPGTRLTVL.

V gene TRBV7-2 combines with J gene TRBJ2-7; 8 nucleotides line up with TRBD2. Germline CDR1 is SGHTA and CDR2 is FQGNSA. This CDR3 contains 13 residues. Unmatched junction bases numbered 1, after V lost 4 bases and J lost 2 bases. CDR3 region: CASSSGLAYEQYF. CDR3 nucleotides: TGTGCCAGCAGCTCGGGACTAGCCTACGAGCAGTACTTC.

The chain employs TRBV5-1 and TRBJ2-5; 7 nucleotides agree with TRBD1. The germline gives CDR1 SGHRS, CDR2 YFSETQ. The V segment lost 0 bases and the J segment 5 bases; nucleotides outside the gene matches: 1. CDR3 length: 13 residues. The CDR3 is CASSLEGAETQYF. The CDR3, as DNA: TGCGCCAGCAGCTTGGAGGGGGCGGAGACCCAGTACTTC. Based on the CDR3 plus reference TRBV5-1 and TRBJ2-5, the full variable domain is KAGVTQTPRYLIKTRGQQVTLSCSPISGHRSVSWYQQTPGQGLQFLFEYFSETQRNKGNFPGRFSGRQFSNSRSEMNVSTLELGDSALYLCASSLEGAETQYFGPGTRLLVL.

V is TRBV5-1 and J is TRBJ2-1; 7 positions match TRBD1. V was pared by 2 bases and J by 4 bases, with 9 bases of the junction left unmatched. Germline CDR1 and CDR2: SGHRS and YFSETQ. CDR3 length: 16 amino acids. The CDR3 loop reads CASSFASGTVYNEQFF. The CDR3 nucleotides read TGCGCCAGCAGCTTCGCCTCCGGGACAGTTTACAATGAGCAGTTCTTC.